This TCR beta chain was profiled in a study of CD8+ T cells in alopecia areata. Points from the study as a whole: The study found that many expanded lesional clones persisted in scalp and blood during tofacitinib.

Extracted from the samples, RNA was reverse transcribed into cDNA to serve as the sequencing template. Produced via immunoSEQ multiplex PCR; TCRdb's table is partial and in-frame only. The sample carries over 150,000 clones, more than 55% recorded once. Treatment noted: oral pan-JAK inhibitor, 5-10 mg twice daily. Trimming at V came to 2 bases and at J to 9 bases, leaving 8 bases not matched to a gene. Germline CDR1 SGDLS, CDR2 YYNGEE. CDR3 length: 14 amino acids. This clone occurred once. The antigen is unknown. The chain has TRBV9 and TRBJ2-1; TRBD2 agrees at 7 bases. The source material was CD4+ T cells sorted from blood, sampled at week 4, from a patient treated with tofacitinib. The sequence came from a human donor with alopecia areata. CDR3 residues: CASSVRTGGGEQFF. CDR3 DNA: TGTGCCAGCAGCGTGAGAACGGGAGGCGGTGAGCAGTTCTTC.